These 18 T cell receptor beta chains share one sample of origin, sequenced in a study of follicular helper T cells after annual influenza vaccination. Generated by immunoSEQ multiplex PCR, the TCRdb table keeps only in-frame clones and is missing some. Of 4,000 to 5,500 clones detected, 83% appear once; the ten largest clones hold roughly 1.2%. Described time point: 2015-2016 season, 7 days after influenza vaccination. The specimen was CXCR5+ CD38- circulating T follicular helper cells from blood, collected 7 days after influenza vaccination. Stated subset: circulating Tfh, non-naive CD4+CXCR5+PD-1+ (ICOS+CD38+ or ICOS-CD38-). The receptors were gathered from an adult who received the influenza vaccine.

V gene TRBV7-9 combines with J gene TRBJ1-2, with D possibly matching TRBD1 (5 bases). Germline V lookup: CDR1 SEHNR, CDR2 FQNEAQ (reference sequence). The CDR3 spans 14 residues. Deletions cut 1 base from V and 4 bases from J, with 10 bases between. The CDR3 spells CASSLGGVLYGYTF. The CDR3, as DNA: TGTGCCAGCAGCTTAGGGGGGGTCCTCTATGGCTACACCTTC. The whole variable domain, remainder taken from reference TRBV7-9 and TRBJ1-2, is DTGVSQNPRHKITKRGQNVTFRCDPISEHNRLYWYRQTLGQGPEFLTYFQNEAQLEKSRLLSDRFSAERPKGSFSTLEIQRTEQGDSAMYLCASSLGGVLYGYTFGSGTRLTVV.

The chain combines TRBV10-3 with TRBJ1-5; D is perhaps TRBD1 (6 bases). The CDR3 length is 13 residues. Germline CDR1 reads ENHRY; CDR2 reads SYGVKD. V was cut by 6 bases and J by 4 bases, with 10 bases left in between. The CDR3 region has the DNA TGTGCCATCAGCCGACAGGAGAATCAGCCCCAGCATTTT. Its protein is CAISRQENQPQHF.

V usage is TRBV2 and J usage is TRBJ2-5; no definite D call. The ends were cut back, 4 bases at V and 5 bases at J, with 11 bases in the middle. The germline gives CDR1 SNHLY, CDR2 FYNNEI. The CDR3 has 13 residues. The CDR3 here is CASSVGFKETQYF. The CDR3 coding sequence is TGTGCCAGCAGTGTGGGCTTTAAGGAGACCCAGTACTTC.

The chain recombines TRBV5-1 with TRBJ2-3; perhaps TRBD2 as D (5 bases). The V end lost 0 bases, the J end lost 10 bases, and 15 bases lay between the germline ends. The CDR3 extends over 14 amino acids. The germline CDR1 and CDR2 sequences are SGHRS and YFSETQ. The CDR3 nucleotides are TGCGCCAGCAGCTTGGCGACGATGGCGGAGGCGCAGTATTTT. Translation: CASSLATMAEAQYF.

The genes are TRBV7-9 and TRBJ2-7; 7 bases are shared with TRBD1. V was clipped by 6 bases and J by 2 bases; unmatched bases: 7. This CDR3 has 14 residues. Germline assignment: CDR1 SEHNR and CDR2 FQNEAQ (reference sequence). CDR3 residues: CASSFGTATYEQYF. In DNA, the CDR3 is TGTGCCAGCAGTTTCGGGACAGCTACCTACGAGCAGTACTTC.

As regards this clone: Other DNA sequences in this sample translate to the same CDR3. The genes are TRBV5-6 and TRBJ2-3; 7 bases fit TRBD2. The J segment lost 2 bases and the V segment lost 3 bases, leaving 6 bases of the junction unmatched. Germline lookup yields CDR1 SGHDT and CDR2 YYEEEE. The CDR3 is 15 amino acids. The DNA for the CDR3 is TGTGCCAGCAGCTGGACTAGTGGGGACACAGATACGCAGTATTTT. It codes for CASSWTSGDTDTQYF.

J is TRBJ2-2 and V is TRBV6-6, with 9 bases aligning to TRBD1. V gave up 7 bases and J gave up 6 bases; unmatched junction bases: 6. CDR1 is MNHNY, CDR2 SVGAGI, per germline (reference sequence). The CDR3 extends over 14 amino acids. The CDR3 region is CASNKQGASGELFF. For the CDR3, the DNA is TGTGCCAGCAATAAACAGGGGGCATCCGGGGAGCTGTTTTTT.

The V and J genes are TRBV7-9 and TRBJ2-5; possibly TRBD2 for D (6 bases). Trimming cost V 3 bases and J 5 bases, with 7 bases left between them. This CDR3 region has 12 residues. Germline V CDR1 and CDR2: SEHNR, FQNEAQ (reference sequence). The CDR3 protein is CASSFGGETQYF. In DNA, the CDR3 is TGTGCCAGCAGCTTTGGGGGGGAGACCCAGTACTTC.

The chain has TRBV18 and TRBJ1-1; 9 bases are a match to TRBD1. Germline CDR1 reads KGHSH; CDR2 reads LQKENI. The CDR3 is 12 amino acids. The V gene end was trimmed by 3 bases and the J gene end by 11 bases; junction bases not matched to a gene: 4. The chain's CDR3 is CASSPRTGDAFF. The CDR3 DNA follows: TGTGCCAGCTCACCCCGGACAGGGGACGCTTTCTTT.

The chain carries TRBV29-1 and TRBJ2-5; D remains ambiguous. Germline CDR1 reads SQVTM; CDR2 reads ANQGSEA. The CDR3 is 12 residues long. The germline V and J ends were trimmed by 2 bases and 5 bases, with 9 bases remaining between them. The CDR3 here is CSVESRRETQYF. The CDR3 DNA sequence: TGCAGCGTTGAATCACGGCGGGAGACCCAGTACTTC.

This clone was observed a single time. The chain couples TRBV23-1 to TRBJ1-6; D not resolved. TRBV23-1 is recorded as an ORF, its role being uncertain. The CDR3 runs to 11 residues. V shed 5 bases and J shed 6 bases, with 2 bases lying between them. The CDR3 nucleotides read TGCGCCAGCAGTTTTAATTCACCCCTCCACTTT. This translates into CASSFNSPLHF.

The chain uses TRBV6-1 and TRBJ1-5; the match to TRBD1 covers 7 bases. Trimming at V came to 4 bases and at J to 2 bases, leaving 5 bases not matched to a gene. Germline CDR1 is MNHNS and CDR2 is SASEGT. The CDR3 has 15 residues. The CDR3 DNA reads as TGTGCCAGCAGTGCGGGGGACAGCCGCAATCAGCCCCAGCATTTT. This encodes CASSAGDSRNQPQHF.

The chain recombines TRBV6-6 with TRBJ2-1; no definite D call. V lost 8 bases, J lost 0 bases, and 14 bases lay in between. This CDR3 spans 15 amino acids. Germline lookup yields CDR1 MNHNY and CDR2 SVGAGI (reference sequence). CDR3 DNA sequence: TGTGCCAGCGAGACAACCTGGGTCTCCTACAATGAGCAGTTCTTC. Encoded protein: CASETTWVSYNEQFF.

The rearrangement joins TRBV10-3 to TRBJ2-1, with a weak D call TRBD2 (5 bases). The CDR3 runs 12 residues. Trimming left V 5 bases short and J 9 bases short, with 11 bases between. Germline V lookup: CDR1 ENHRY, CDR2 SYGVKD. CDR3 in amino acids: CAISLSDGEQFF. CDR3 nucleotide sequence: TGTGCCATCAGTCTTAGCGACGGTGAGCAGTTCTTC.

This chain links TRBV6-1 with TRBJ2-2; no clear D. V lost 6 bases to trimming and J lost 2 bases, with 7 bases between them. The CDR3 extends over 13 amino acids. Germline V gene lookup returns CDR1 MNHNS and CDR2 SASEGT. The CDR3 DNA is TGTGCCAGCAGCCTAGAAAACACCGGGGAGCTGTTTTTT. It yields the protein CASSLENTGELFF.

This CDR3 is CASSLTAKAEAFF. The CDR3 DNA sequence: TGTGCCAGCAGCCTGACAGCAAAAGCAGAAGCTTTCTTT. The chain links TRBV5-5 to TRBJ1-1; the D gene is possibly TRBD1 (5 bases). This CDR3 region has 13 residues. The germline V and J ends were trimmed by 4 bases and 8 bases, with 15 bases remaining between them. The germline CDR1 and CDR2 sequences are SGHKS and YYEKEE (reference sequence). The complete variable domain, with remaining parts taken from reference TRBV5-5 and TRBJ1-1, reads DAGVTQSPTHLIKTRGQQVTLRCSPISGHKSVSWYQQVLGQGPQFIFQYYEKEERGRGNFPDRFSARQFPNYSSELNVNALLLGDSALYLCASSLTAKAEAFFGQGTRLTVV.

The genes are TRBV5-1 and TRBJ1-4; 9 bases map to TRBD1. The germline CDR1 and CDR2 sequences are SGHRS and YFSETQ. The CDR3 runs 14 residues. The J segment lost 8 bases and the V segment lost 2 bases, leaving 4 bases of the junction unmatched. CDR3 in DNA: TGCGCCAGCAGCTTTGGGACAGGGAGGGAAAAACTGTTTTTT. This translates into CASSFGTGREKLFF.

The genes are TRBV4-1 and TRBJ2-7; TRBD2 matches at 12 bases. Germline CDR1 MGHRA, CDR2 YSYEKL. CDR3 length equals 16 residues. J was trimmed by 4 bases and V by 0 bases; bases with no gene match: 4. CDR3 DNA: TGCGCCAGCAGCCAAGAACCTAGCGGGGGGGCTTACGAGCAGTACTTC. As protein: CASSQEPSGGAYEQYF.